Below, 30 T cell receptor beta chains from the same sample are listed, as sequenced in a study of control samples from healthy donors and cancer patients. Data came from immunoSEQ multiplex PCR; TCRdb stores just in-frame clones and leaves some out. The data contain tens of thousands of clones, approximately 92% of them singletons. Sequenced material: PBMCs. These receptors were collected from a man under 40 with colorectal cancer.

The chain employs TRBV5-1 and TRBJ1-2, with D uncertain. V was trimmed by 1 base and J by 1 base, leaving 8 bases between them. Per the germline V gene, CDR1 is SGHRS and CDR2 is YFSETQ. This CDR3 has 14 amino acids. The CDR3 loop reads CASSLTVYNYGYTF. The CDR3 bases are TGCGCCAGCAGCTTGACAGTTTATAACTATGGCTACACCTTC.

V is TRBV6-5 and J is TRBJ2-2; 7 bases agree with TRBD1. The trim removed 8 bases at V and 8 bases at J, leaving 11 bases unmatched. CDR1 MNHEY and CDR2 SVGAGI come from the germline V gene. The CDR3 is made up of 14 amino acids. The CDR3 sequence is CASHTLGGAGELFF. As DNA, the CDR3 is TGTGCCAGCCATACTCTAGGGGGCGCGGGGGAGCTGTTTTTT.

This rearrangement joins TRBV19 to TRBJ1-5; D call uncertain. In germline, CDR1 is LNHDA, CDR2 SQIVND (reference sequence). The CDR3 extends over 14 amino acids. The ends were cut back, 3 bases at V and 3 bases at J, with 9 bases in the middle. The CDR3 here is CASSIPGVNQPQHF. The CDR3 nucleotides read TGTGCCAGTAGTATCCCCGGAGTCAATCAGCCCCAGCATTTT.

The chain is built from TRBV30 and TRBJ1-1; maybe TRBD1 (5 bases). The CDR3 spans 13 residues. Germline values: CDR1 GTSNPN, CDR2 SVGIG (reference sequence). The V end was cut by 1 base, the J end by 5 bases, with 11 bases between. The CDR3 loop reads CAWSAGLLTEAFF. The CDR3, as DNA: TGTGCCTGGAGTGCAGGGCTCTTGACTGAAGCTTTCTTT.

The rearrangement uses TRBV7-2 and TRBJ1-5; 8 bases line up with TRBD1. Germline values: CDR1 SGHTA, CDR2 FQGNSA. The junction had 6 bases not matched to a gene; V was cut back by 3 bases and J by 5 bases. This CDR3 has 15 amino acids. Here the CDR3 reads CASSFDRTGHQPQHF. CDR3 nucleotide sequence: TGTGCCAGCAGCTTCGATAGGACAGGGCATCAGCCCCAGCATTTT. The complete variable domain, with remaining parts taken from reference TRBV7-2 and TRBJ1-5, reads GAGVSQSPSNKVTEKGKDVELRCDPISGHTALYWYRQSLGQGLEFLIYFQGNSAPDKSGLPSDRFSAERTGGSVSTLTIQRTQQEDSAVYLCASSFDRTGHQPQHFGDGTRLSIL.

In its sample, this clone was seen a few times. As DNA, the CDR3 is TGCGCCAGCAGCCAGTTAGCGGGGGGAACTAACAATGAGCAGTTCTTC. Protein sequence: CASSQLAGGTNNEQFF. The gene calls are TRBV4-3 and TRBJ2-1; 10 bases are shared with TRBD2. After removal of 3 bases from V and 5 bases from J, the junction contained 7 bases not matched to a gene. CDR3 length: 16 residues. Germline V gene sequence: CDR1 LGHNA, CDR2 YSLEER.

The gene calls are TRBV12-3 or TRBV12-4 and TRBJ1-1, with 7 bases lining up with TRBD1. V was clipped by 5 bases and J by 4 bases; unmatched bases: 1. The length of the CDR3 is 12 residues. CDR3 bases: TGTGCCAGCAGTCCAGGGGGCACTGAAGCTTTCTTT. As protein: CASSPGGTEAFF.

This clone turned up a few times. The identical CDR3 is also encoded by other nucleotide sequences in the sample. The J gene is TRBJ2-3, the V gene TRBV2; D is ambiguous. Germline CDR1 SNHLY, CDR2 FYNNEI. There are 12 residues in the CDR3. V lost 4 bases and J 0 bases, leaving 2 bases between the germline ends. The CDR3 loop is CASSVSTDTQYF. CDR3 coding DNA: TGTGCCAGCAGTGTTAGCACAGATACGCAGTATTTT.

The V and J genes are TRBV5-8 and TRBJ2-1, with a possible D match to TRBD2 (5 bases). Germline CDR1 and CDR2: SGHTS and YDEGEE. Trimming removed 0 bases at V and 2 bases at J, with 9 bases between. The CDR3 runs to 15 residues. The DNA of the CDR3 is TGTGCCAGCAGCTTGGGGACTGTGACCTACAATGAGCAGTTCTTC. As protein: CASSLGTVTYNEQFF.

The V and J genes are TRBV21-1 and TRBJ1-5. TRBV21-1 represents a pseudogene. The length of the CDR3 is 15 residues. The CDR3 loop is CASSKRLEGNQPQHF. In DNA form, the CDR3 reads TGTGCCAGCAGCAAAAGGTTAGAGGGGAATCAGCCCCAGCATTTT.

V and J are TRBV2 and TRBJ1-5; TRBD1 agrees at 7 bases. The CDR3 is 16 amino acids. From germline, CDR1 is SNHLY and CDR2 FYNNEI. V shed 3 bases and J 5 bases; nucleotides not matched to a gene: 10. CDR3 region: CASSERGQVGHQPQHF. The CDR3, as DNA: TGTGCCAGCAGTGAGCGAGGACAGGTTGGGCATCAGCCCCAGCATTTT.

The genes are TRBV7-2 and TRBJ1-5, with TRBD1 as a possible D gene (6 bases). V shed 1 base and J shed 2 bases, with 9 bases lying between them. Germline loops: CDR1 SGHTA, CDR2 FQGNSA. This CDR3 has 15 amino acids. The CDR3 here is CASSLETGRNQPQHF. The CDR3 nucleotides are TGTGCCAGCAGCTTAGAAACAGGGCGCAATCAGCCCCAGCATTTT.

The CDR3 spells CSVWVLGEKLFF. The CDR3 DNA follows: TGCAGCGTTTGGGTTTTAGGTGAAAAACTGTTTTTT. The rearrangement uses TRBV29-1 and TRBJ1-4, with no clear D. CDR1 is SQVTM, CDR2 ANQGSEA, per germline. The V end lost 5 bases, the J end lost 7 bases, and 11 bases lay between the germline ends. CDR3 length: 12 amino acids.

This clone was seen just once. The V gene is TRBV10-3, the J gene TRBJ2-1; tentative D call: TRBD2 (5 bases). V was shortened by 7 bases and J by 0 bases, with 10 bases between the two germline ends. This CDR3 is built from 14 residues. Germline V lookup: CDR1 ENHRY, CDR2 SYGVKD. The DNA of the CDR3 is TGTGCCATCACTCGGGGAGACTCCTACAATGAGCAGTTCTTC. Translated: CAITRGDSYNEQFF.

This clone has just one count. The chain has TRBV15 and TRBJ2-2; 9 bases fit TRBD2. The germline CDR1 and CDR2 sequences are LNHNV and YYDKDF (reference sequence). The CDR3 loop spans 16 amino acids. J lost 5 bases, V lost 0 bases, and 4 bases had no gene match. CDR3 in amino acids: CATSRDPLAGTGELFF. DNA of the CDR3: TGTGCCACCAGCAGAGATCCTCTAGCGGGGACCGGGGAGCTGTTTTTT.

This clone was detected once. The chain combines TRBV9 with TRBJ2-1; D is perhaps TRBD2 (5 bases). The CDR3 sequence is 13 residues long. CDR1 is SGDLS and CDR2 is YYNGEE in the germline V gene. The V end was cut by 0 bases, the J end by 9 bases, with 10 bases between. The CDR3 protein is CASSVDLRGEQFF. The CDR3 nucleotides read TGTGCCAGCAGCGTAGATCTCCGGGGTGAGCAGTTCTTC.

The rearrangement links TRBV7-6 to TRBJ2-3, with D perhaps matching TRBD2 (6 bases). The CDR3 runs to 16 residues. Germline V gene data show CDR1 as SGHVS and CDR2 as FNYEAQ. V was clipped by 2 bases and J by 0 bases, with 12 bases between them. The CDR3 here is CASSLTGGFSTDTQYF. The DNA of the CDR3 is TGTGCCAGCAGCTTAACCGGGGGATTTAGCACAGATACGCAGTATTTT.

The chain recombines TRBV23-1 with TRBJ1-6; no firm D call. TRBV23-1 is labeled an ORF, and its function is uncertain. V was cut by 2 bases and J by 7 bases, with 12 bases left in between. This CDR3 has 15 amino acids. CDR3 coding DNA: TGCGCCAGCAGTCAAATACAGCGATTCAATTCACCCCTCCACTTT. Protein product: CASSQIQRFNSPLHF.

The chain has TRBV5-1 and TRBJ1-2; D remains ambiguous. The V end was cut by 5 bases, the J end by 5 bases, with 22 bases between. Germline loops: CDR1 SGHRS, CDR2 YFSETQ. This CDR3 contains 16 residues. CDR3 coding DNA: TGCGCCAGCAGTCCGGCGGTGTGGTCCGAAACTTATGGCTACACCTTC. Its translation is CASSPAVWSETYGYTF.

The genes are TRBV9 and TRBJ2-5, with TRBD1 matching over 9 bases. This CDR3 is built from 14 residues. Germline CDR1 reads SGDLS; CDR2 reads YYNGEE. V trimming: 2 bases; J trimming: 3 bases; junction bases outside the gene matches: 2. The CDR3 DNA follows: TGTGCCAGCAGCGTGAGGACAGGGGAAGAGACCCAGTACTTC. This encodes CASSVRTGEETQYF.

The gene calls are TRBV24-1 and TRBJ1-4, with 10 bases lining up with TRBD1. V dropped 2 bases and J dropped 8; count of bases not matched to a gene: 4. From germline, CDR1 is KGHDR and CDR2 SFDVKD. This CDR3 spans 15 amino acids. The DNA for the CDR3 is TGTGCCACCAGTGATTGGGACAGGGGAGAAGAAAAACTGTTTTTT. This gives the protein CATSDWDRGEEKLFF.

This clone appeared a single time. The chain joins TRBV9 to TRBJ2-1; D remains ambiguous. The CDR3 sequence is 13 residues long. V gave up 0 bases and J gave up 7 bases, with 8 bases separating them. Germline V gene data show CDR1 as SGDLS and CDR2 as YYNGEE. CDR3 loop: CASSVVDRNEQFF. In DNA, the CDR3 is TGTGCCAGCAGCGTAGTGGATCGAAATGAGCAGTTCTTC.

This chain links TRBV19 with TRBJ1-6; TRBD1 matches 9 bases. Losses at the gene ends were 9 bases for V and 9 bases for J; bases not matched to a gene: 9. The CDR3 runs to 14 residues. The germline CDR1 and CDR2 sequences are LNHDA and SQIVND (reference sequence). CDR3 bases: TGTGCCAGCGGGAGTGGGACAGGGATTTCACCCCTCCACTTT. As protein: CASGSGTGISPLHF.

This clone was seen once. The chain recombines TRBV5-1 with TRBJ2-5; 8 bases align to TRBD2. The V gene end was trimmed by 2 bases and the J gene end by 5 bases; junction bases not matched to a gene: 11. This CDR3 has 16 residues. CDR1 SGHRS and CDR2 YFSETQ come from the germline V gene. CDR3 residues: CASSLNSGLGAETQYF. For the CDR3, the DNA is TGCGCCAGCAGCTTAAACTCGGGACTAGGTGCGGAGACCCAGTACTTC.

The chain has TRBV11-2 and TRBJ2-3; D tentatively fits TRBD1 or TRBD2 (7 bases each). Germline CDR1 and CDR2: SGHAT and FQNNGV. The CDR3 length is 16 residues. Trimming shortened V by 5 bases and J by 6 bases, and 21 bases separated the two germline ends. The CDR3 loop reads CASSLGGGRGTDTQYF. For the CDR3, the DNA is TGTGCCAGCAGCCTTGGCGGGGGCAGGGGGACGGATACGCAGTATTTT.

The V call is TRBV4-3, the J call TRBJ1-1, with D perhaps TRBD1 (6 bases). The CDR3 covers 16 residues. Germline CDR1 reads LGHNA; CDR2 reads YSLEER. Trimming pared 0 bases from V and 11 bases from J, leaving 22 bases between. The CDR3 coding sequence is TGCGCCAGCAGCCAAGATCTGGATCCAGGGGCGTTTGTCGCTTTCTTT. Its protein is CASSQDLDPGAFVAFF.

This chain links TRBV29-1 with TRBJ1-1; no definite D call. Germline assignment: CDR1 SQVTM and CDR2 ANQGSEA. V lost 4 bases and J 1 base, leaving 4 bases between the germline ends. This CDR3 has 11 residues. In DNA form, the CDR3 reads TGCAGCGTTGGGCAGAACACTGAAGCTTTCTTT. This encodes CSVGQNTEAFF.

This sequence joins TRBV5-1 and TRBJ2-3, with 14 bases matching TRBD2. V trimming: 8 bases; J trimming: 6 bases; junction bases outside the gene matches: 5. Per the germline V gene, CDR1 is SGHRS and CDR2 is YFSETQ. The CDR3 length is 14 residues. CDR3 loop: CASATSGGVDTQYF. DNA of the CDR3: TGCGCCAGTGCGACTAGCGGGGGGGTGGATACGCAGTATTTT.

The chain joins TRBV12-3 or TRBV12-4 to TRBJ2-5; D may correspond to TRBD1 or TRBD2 (5 bases each). V lost 6 bases and J 2 bases, leaving 10 bases between the germline ends. This CDR3 comprises 13 residues. CDR3 amino acids: CASSPGPQETQYF. CDR3 DNA sequence: TGTGCCAGCAGCCCGGGACCACAAGAGACCCAGTACTTC.

V is TRBV5-6 and J is TRBJ2-2; D call uncertain. Trimming stripped 4 bases from V and 7 bases from J, with 17 bases between. CDR3 length: 15 residues. The germline V gene has CDR1 SGHDT and CDR2 YYEEEE. The CDR3 DNA reads TGTGCCAGCAGCCCAGGTAGAGGTCTGGGCGGGGAGCTGTTTTTT. Amino acids: CASSPGRGLGGELFF.